This T cell receptor (beta chain) appears in the sequencing data of a study of Ad26.COV2.S vaccination and SARS-CoV-2 variants. For the study at large: Donor was in the COV1001 Ad26.COV2.S trial arm. Study-wide results and limits: Similar non-spike TCR breadth was observed in recipients of vaccine and of placebo.

Method: immunoSEQ multiplex PCR; TCRdb's copy keeps in-frame clones and lacks some. The sample consists of about 680,000 clones, around 89% of them appearing once. On this clone itself: What it binds is unknown.

Treatment of the sample: around 19 received Ad26.COV2.S at low or high dose, single or two shots; roughly five received placebo; per-sample allocation not given. Sampling took place 63 days after the first vaccine or placebo injection. Based in Boston, the donor was an adult of 18-55 years. CDR3 length: 15 residues. Germline V gives CDR1 KGHSH, CDR2 LQKENI. V shed 6 bases, J shed 1 base, and the junction held 7 bases outside the gene matches. The sequenced sample was peripheral blood, obtained in a trial of Ad26.COV2.S vaccine versus placebo. V gene TRBV18 combines with J gene TRBJ2-5, with 8 bases matching TRBD1. The TCR sequence derives from a person between 18 and 60 years old who received the Ad26.COV2.S COVID-19 vaccine or a placebo. The CDR3 sequence: CASSRGTGLQETQYF. The CDR3, as DNA: TGTGCCAGCTCGCGAGGGACAGGACTCCAAGAGACCCAGTACTTC.